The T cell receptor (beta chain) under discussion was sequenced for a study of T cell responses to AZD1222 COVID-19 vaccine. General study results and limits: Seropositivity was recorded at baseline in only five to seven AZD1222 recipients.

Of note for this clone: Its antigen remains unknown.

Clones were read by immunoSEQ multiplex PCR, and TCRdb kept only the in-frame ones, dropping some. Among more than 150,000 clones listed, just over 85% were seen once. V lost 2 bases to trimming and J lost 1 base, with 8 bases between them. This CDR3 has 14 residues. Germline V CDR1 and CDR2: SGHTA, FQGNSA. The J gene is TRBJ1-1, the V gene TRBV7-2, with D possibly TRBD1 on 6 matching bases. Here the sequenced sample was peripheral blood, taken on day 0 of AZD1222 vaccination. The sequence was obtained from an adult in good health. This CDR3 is CASSLYRENTEAFF. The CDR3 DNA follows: TGTGCCAGCAGCTTATACAGGGAGAACACTGAAGCTTTCTTT.